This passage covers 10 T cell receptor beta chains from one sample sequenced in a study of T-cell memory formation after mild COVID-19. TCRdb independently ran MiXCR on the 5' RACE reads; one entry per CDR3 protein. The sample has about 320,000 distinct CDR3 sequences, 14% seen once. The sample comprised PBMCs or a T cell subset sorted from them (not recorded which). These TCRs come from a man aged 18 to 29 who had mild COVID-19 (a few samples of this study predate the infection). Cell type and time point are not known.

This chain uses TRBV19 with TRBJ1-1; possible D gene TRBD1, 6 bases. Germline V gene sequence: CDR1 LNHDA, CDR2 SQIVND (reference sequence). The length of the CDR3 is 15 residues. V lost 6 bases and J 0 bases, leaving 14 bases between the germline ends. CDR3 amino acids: CASRRQVRMNTEAFF. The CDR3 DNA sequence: TGTGCCAGTAGAAGACAGGTCCGCATGAACACTGAAGCTTTCTTT.

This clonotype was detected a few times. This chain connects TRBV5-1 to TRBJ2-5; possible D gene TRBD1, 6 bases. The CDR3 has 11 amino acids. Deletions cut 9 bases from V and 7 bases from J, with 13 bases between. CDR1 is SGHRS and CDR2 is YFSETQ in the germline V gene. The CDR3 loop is CAITGSATQYF. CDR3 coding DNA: TGCGCCATCACAGGGTCCGCGACCCAGTACTTC.

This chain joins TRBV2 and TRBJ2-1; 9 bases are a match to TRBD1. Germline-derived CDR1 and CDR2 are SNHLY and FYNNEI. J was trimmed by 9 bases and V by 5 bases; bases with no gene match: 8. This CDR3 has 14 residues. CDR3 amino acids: CASSRDRDQGEQFF. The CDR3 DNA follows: TGTGCCAGCAGTCGGGACAGGGACCAGGGTGAGCAGTTCTTC.

Here the CDR3 DNA reads TGTGCCAGCTCACCCCGACCTGACTACAATGAGCAGTTCTTC. Its translation is CASSPRPDYNEQFF. The chain has TRBV18 and TRBJ2-1; D unclear. Trimming removed 3 bases at V and 3 bases at J, with 9 bases between. CDR1 and CDR2 from the germline V gene are KGHSH and LQKENI. The CDR3 sequence is 14 residues long.

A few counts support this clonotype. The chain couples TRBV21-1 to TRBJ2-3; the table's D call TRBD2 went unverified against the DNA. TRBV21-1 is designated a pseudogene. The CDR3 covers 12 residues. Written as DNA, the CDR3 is TGTGCCAGCAGCCGGACCTCCCAGAGGCAGTATTTT. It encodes CASSRTSQRQYF.

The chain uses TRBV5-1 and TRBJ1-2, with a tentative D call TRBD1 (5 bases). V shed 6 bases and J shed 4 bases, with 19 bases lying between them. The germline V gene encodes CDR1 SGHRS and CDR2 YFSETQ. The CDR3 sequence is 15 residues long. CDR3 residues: CASTRLQGRGYGYTF. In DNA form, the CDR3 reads TGCGCCAGCACCCGACTGCAGGGTCGCGGCTATGGCTACACCTTC.

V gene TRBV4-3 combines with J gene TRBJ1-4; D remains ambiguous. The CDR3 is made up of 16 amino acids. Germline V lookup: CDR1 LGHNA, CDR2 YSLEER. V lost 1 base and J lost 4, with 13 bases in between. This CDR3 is CASSQVIRRNNEKLFF. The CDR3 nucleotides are TGCGCCAGCAGCCAAGTAATCAGGAGAAATAATGAAAAACTGTTTTTT.

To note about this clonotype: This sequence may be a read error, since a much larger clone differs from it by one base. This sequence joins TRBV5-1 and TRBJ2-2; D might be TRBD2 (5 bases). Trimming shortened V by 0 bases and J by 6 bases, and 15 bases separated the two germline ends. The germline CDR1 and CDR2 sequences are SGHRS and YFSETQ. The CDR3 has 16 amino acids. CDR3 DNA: TGCGCCAGCAGCTTGGGAGAGGGTCCCGGCGCCGGGGAGCTGTTTTTT. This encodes CASSLGEGPGAGELFF.

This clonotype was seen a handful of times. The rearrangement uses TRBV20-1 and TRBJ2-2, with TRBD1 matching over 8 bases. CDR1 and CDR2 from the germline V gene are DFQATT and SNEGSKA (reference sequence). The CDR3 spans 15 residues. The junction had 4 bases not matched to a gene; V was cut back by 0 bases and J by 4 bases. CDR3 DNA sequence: TGCAGTGCTAGAGATTATACAGGGGGCACCGGGGAGCTGTTTTTT. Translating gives CSARDYTGGTGELFF.

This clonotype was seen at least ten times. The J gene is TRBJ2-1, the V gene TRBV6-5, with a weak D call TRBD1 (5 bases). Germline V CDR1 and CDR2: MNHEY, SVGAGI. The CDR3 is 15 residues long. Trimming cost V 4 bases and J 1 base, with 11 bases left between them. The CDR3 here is CASSSQGSSYNEQFF. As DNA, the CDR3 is TGTGCCAGCAGTTCTCAGGGAAGTTCCTACAATGAGCAGTTCTTC.